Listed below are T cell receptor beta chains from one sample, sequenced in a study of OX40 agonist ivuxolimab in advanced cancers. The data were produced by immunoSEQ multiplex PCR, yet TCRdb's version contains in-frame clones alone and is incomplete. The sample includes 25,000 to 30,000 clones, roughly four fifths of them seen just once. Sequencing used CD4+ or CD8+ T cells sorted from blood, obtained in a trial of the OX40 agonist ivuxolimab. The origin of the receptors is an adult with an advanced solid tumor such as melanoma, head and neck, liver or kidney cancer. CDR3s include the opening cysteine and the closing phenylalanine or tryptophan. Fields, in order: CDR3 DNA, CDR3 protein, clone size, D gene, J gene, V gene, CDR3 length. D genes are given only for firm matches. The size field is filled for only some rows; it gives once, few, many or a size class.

TGTGCCAGCAGTTACTTACCAGGGTTGAGCCCTGAAGCTTTCTTT CASSYLPGLSPEAFF NA NA TRBJ1-1 TRBV6-5 15
TGTGCCAGCAGCCGACAATGGACGGGGTCCTCTGAAGCTTTCTTT CASSRQWTGSSEAFF NA NA TRBJ1-1 TRBV7-8 15
TGTGCCAGCAGCGTAGACAGTTGGGGCGAGCAGTACTTC CASSVDSWGEQYF few NA TRBJ2-7 TRBV9 13
TGTGCCAGCAGCTTAGGGGGACTAGCGGGAGTTGAGCAGTTCTTC CASSLGGLAGVEQFF NA TRBD2 TRBJ2-1 TRBV7-9 15
TGTGCCAGCAGGGGTGAATTGGGGGTCGTGTGGGAGCAGTACTTC CASRGELGVVWEQYF NA NA TRBJ2-7 TRBV28 15
TGTGCCAGCAGTTCCCCTCCTAGCGGGAGGGGGCTCTACAATGAGCAGTTCTTC CASSSPPSGRGLYNEQFF few TRBD2 TRBJ2-1 TRBV28 18
TGTGCCAGCAGCTTGACAGAGAACACTGAAGCTTTCTTT CASSLTENTEAFF NA NA TRBJ1-1 TRBV6-1 13
TGTGCCAGCAGCTTGGGACCGGTCTATGAGCAGTTCTTC CASSLGPVYEQFF once NA TRBJ2-1 TRBV5-6 13
TGTGCCAGCAGTCCCACAGGGAATCAATACGAGCAGTACTTC CASSPTGNQYEQYF NA NA TRBJ2-7 TRBV2 14
TGTGCCAGCAGTCAGGGACATATGGTCTACGAGCAGTACTTC CASSQGHMVYEQYF NA NA TRBJ2-7 TRBV28 14
TGTGCCAGCAGTGAAGCCAGGGTTGGGGACACCGGGGAGCTGTTTTTT CASSEARVGDTGELFF NA NA TRBJ2-2 TRBV2 16
TGTGCCAGCAGCCCGGGGGGATACAATGAGCAGTTCTTC CASSPGGYNEQFF NA TRBD2 TRBJ2-1 TRBV14 13
TGTGCCAGCAGGGCCTTCGGGACAGGGGTTAAAGATACGCAGTATTTT CASRAFGTGVKDTQYF NA TRBD1 TRBJ2-3 TRBV2 16
TGTGCCAGCAGCTTAAACGGTCTTGAGCAGTTCTTC CASSLNGLEQFF NA NA TRBJ2-1 TRBV11-2 12
TGTGCTAGTGGTTTAAAGGGAAATGAGCAGTACTTC CASGLKGNEQYF NA NA TRBJ2-7 TRBV12-5 12
TGTGCCACCAGCAGAGAGCGGGGGGGACTCTACAATGAGCAGTTCTTC CATSRERGGLYNEQFF NA TRBD2 TRBJ2-1 TRBV15 16
TGTGCCAGCAGACCCCCGGGACAGGGTGTAACCGGGGAGCTGTTTTTT CASRPPGQGVTGELFF NA TRBD1 TRBJ2-2 TRBV7-9 16
TGTGCCAGCAGCTCAGATCCCGGGACCGTGAGCCTCTCCTACAATGAGCAGTTCTTC CASSSDPGTVSLSYNEQFF NA NA TRBJ2-1 TRBV5-4 19
TGTGCCAGCAGCTTGGACAGGGAGGAGACCCAGTACTTC CASSLDREETQYF once NA TRBJ2-5 TRBV5-6 13
TGCGCCAGCAGCCTTATAGCGGGGGGCCAATACAATGAGCAGTTCTTC CASSLIAGGQYNEQFF once TRBD2 TRBJ2-1 TRBV4-1 16
TGTGCCAGCAGCTTGACTAGCGGGAGGGCTGGGAATGAGCAGTTCTTC CASSLTSGRAGNEQFF medium-sized TRBD2 TRBJ2-1 TRBV11-2 16
TGTGCCAGCAGTGCGACTAGCTGGGCGGGAGAGACCCAGTACTTC CASSATSWAGETQYF NA TRBD2 TRBJ2-5 TRBV2 15
TGTGCCAGCAGCTCGATTCGGGGGATCAACTCTGGGGCCAACGTCCTGACTTTC CASSSIRGINSGANVLTF NA NA TRBJ2-6 TRBV7-9 18
TGCGCCAGCAGCTTTGACGTGGAACAGGGTGAGACTGAAGCTTTCTTT CASSFDVEQGETEAFF NA NA TRBJ1-1 TRBV5-1 16
TGCGCCAGCAGCTTGGAGGTCTTCACAGATACGCAGTATTTT CASSLEVFTDTQYF NA NA TRBJ2-3 TRBV5-1 14
TGTGCCAGCAGCGCAGGGAACGAGCAGTACTTC CASSAGNEQYF NA NA TRBJ2-7 TRBV5-8 11
TGTGCCAGCTCAAACAATGAGCAGTTCTTC CASSNNEQFF NA NA TRBJ2-1 TRBV18 10
TGTGCCAGCAGTCCCCGGGACAGGGCATCACCCCTCCACTTT CASSPRDRASPLHF NA TRBD1 TRBJ1-6 TRBV6-1 14
TGTGCCAGCAGCTTAGGGACCGGGGAGCTGTTTTTT CASSLGTGELFF NA NA TRBJ2-2 TRBV7-9 12
TGTGCCAGCAGTTACGGGGGGGCCACCTCCTACGAGCAGTACTTC CASSYGGATSYEQYF NA NA TRBJ2-7 TRBV6-6 15
TGTGCCAGCAGCGTAGTAGCCCCCGGACAATGGGGAAGTCATCGTCATGGCTACACCTTC CASSVVAPGQWGSHRHGYTF NA NA TRBJ1-2 TRBV9 20
TGTGCCAGCAGCTTATTCTTCTCCTACAATGAGCAGTTCTTC CASSLFFSYNEQFF NA NA TRBJ2-1 TRBV11-1 14
TGTGCCAGCAGTGCGACTAGCTCATACAATGAGCAGTTCTTC CASSATSSYNEQFF NA TRBD2 TRBJ2-1 TRBV28 14
TGTGCCACCAGCAGAGGAGCGCGGGGGGTCTACAATGAGCAGTTCTTC CATSRGARGVYNEQFF NA TRBD2 TRBJ2-1 TRBV15 16
TGCGCCAGCAGCACCGGGACAGATAGCAATCAGCCCCAGCATTTT CASSTGTDSNQPQHF NA TRBD1 TRBJ1-5 TRBV4-1 15
TGTGCCAGCAGCGTAGGAATGGGAAAGACTGAAGCTTTCTTT CASSVGMGKTEAFF NA NA TRBJ1-1 TRBV9 14
TGTGCCAGCAGTTATTCAGGGGGCGTTAGCACAGATACGCAGTATTTT CASSYSGGVSTDTQYF NA TRBD1 TRBJ2-3 TRBV6-5 16
TGTGCCAGCAGCTTAGGGACTAGCGGTAACACCTACAATGAGCAGTTCTTC CASSLGTSGNTYNEQFF once TRBD2 TRBJ2-1 TRBV7-6 17
TGTGCCAGCCGAACAGGGATAATAGAAAAACTGTTTTTT CASRTGIIEKLFF NA NA TRBJ1-4 TRBV6-5 13
TGTGCCAGCAGCGTAGCTGGGGCCTCCTACGAGCAGTACTTC CASSVAGASYEQYF NA NA TRBJ2-7 TRBV9 14
TGTGCCAGTAGTATGTACAGGGGATACGAGCAGTACTTC CASSMYRGYEQYF NA TRBD1 TRBJ2-7 TRBV19 13
TGTGCCAGCAGCTTAAGACCGGACTTGAACACTGAAGCTTTCTTT CASSLRPDLNTEAFF NA NA TRBJ1-1 TRBV7-3 15
TGTGCCAGCAGTTACTCGATGCGGTCGAACACTGAAGCTTTCTTT CASSYSMRSNTEAFF NA NA TRBJ1-1 TRBV6-6 15
TGTGCCAGCAGCAGATTAGCGGGAGGGAAACCCTACGAGCAGTACTTC CASSRLAGGKPYEQYF NA TRBD2 TRBJ2-7 TRBV7-9 16
TGTGCCAGCAGCTTAGGCTACCGGGACAGGGGTAATGAAAAACTGTTTTTT CASSLGYRDRGNEKLFF few TRBD1 TRBJ1-4 TRBV7-9 17
TGTGCCAGCAGCCAATACGACAGGGGTACTCAGCCCCAGCATTTT CASSQYDRGTQPQHF NA TRBD1 TRBJ1-5 TRBV4-2 15
TGTGCCAGCAGCTTGGGTACGGGGACTCGAGACAATGAGCAGTTCTTC CASSLGTGTRDNEQFF NA NA TRBJ2-1 TRBV5-6 16
TGTGCCAGCACCTCCATCGGGGGCAGTCAGCCCCAGCATTTT CASTSIGGSQPQHF NA NA TRBJ1-5 TRBV28 14
TGCGCCAGCAGCGAGTCGGTGGGACGGACAACTGCCTACGAGCAGTACTTC CASSESVGRTTAYEQYF NA NA TRBJ2-7 TRBV5-1 17
TGTGCCAGCAGCCCGGACAGGGACCAAGAGACCCAGTACTTC CASSPDRDQETQYF NA TRBD1 TRBJ2-5 TRBV5-4 14
TGCGCCAGCAGCCCGGAAGGCGCTCCGGGGGGTGACATTCAGTACTTC CASSPEGAPGGDIQYF NA TRBD2 TRBJ2-4 TRBV5-1 16
TGTGCCAGCATGGGGTATTCCCAAGAGACCCAGTACTTC CASMGYSQETQYF few NA TRBJ2-5 TRBV6-5 13
TGTGCCAGCAGCTTAGGCCCTAATCTCGCGCAGTATTTT CASSLGPNLAQYF NA NA TRBJ2-3 TRBV11-1 13
TGCGCCAGCAGCCAAGATTTCGGGGGGGCCTGGAATGAGCAGTTCTTC CASSQDFGGAWNEQFF NA TRBD2 TRBJ2-1 TRBV4-1 16
TGTGCCAGCAGCCAAGGGACAGGGGGCTTAGAGACCCAGTACTTC CASSQGTGGLETQYF NA TRBD1 TRBJ2-5 TRBV7-9 15
TGTGCCACCAGCAGGACTAGCAACGAGCAGTACTTC CATSRTSNEQYF few TRBD2 TRBJ2-7 TRBV15 12